This TCR beta chain appears in the sequencing data of a study of spatial heterogeneity in lung cancer. Study outcomes and limitations: In tumors, expanded intratumoral alpha and beta TCR counts tracked mutation counts.

The CDR3 runs to 16 residues. Losses at the gene ends were 5 bases for V and 6 bases for J; bases not matched to a gene: 12. Sample time point: sample taken at primary tumor resection. A single record per CDR3 protein comes from TCRdb applying MiXCR to the 5' RACE reads. The sample yields 10,000 to 15,000 distinct CDR3 sequences, 4% to 6% seen once. This clonotype was seen at least ten times. Its antigen is not known. This chain uses TRBV12-3 or TRBV12-4 with TRBJ2-1; 8 bases map to TRBD2. Material: lung tumor tissue, obtained at surgery. The source of this sequence is a male donor with early-stage non-small cell lung cancer. CDR3 sequence: CASSRGLALLINEQFF. CDR3 in DNA: TGTGCCAGCAGTCGCGGACTAGCCCTACTGATCAATGAGCAGTTCTTC.